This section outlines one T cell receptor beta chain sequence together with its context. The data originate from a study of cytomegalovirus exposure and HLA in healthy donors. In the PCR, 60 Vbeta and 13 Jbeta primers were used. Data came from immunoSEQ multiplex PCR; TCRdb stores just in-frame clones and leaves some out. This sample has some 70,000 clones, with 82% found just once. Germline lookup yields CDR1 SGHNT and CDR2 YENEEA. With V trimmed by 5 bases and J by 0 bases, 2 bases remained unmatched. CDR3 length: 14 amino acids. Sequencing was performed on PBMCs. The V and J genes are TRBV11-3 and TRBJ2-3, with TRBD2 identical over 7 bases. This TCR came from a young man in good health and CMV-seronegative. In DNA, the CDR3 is TGTGCCAGCAGCAGTAGCGGGAGCACAGATACGCAGTATTTT. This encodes CASSSSGSTDTQYF.